This is a list of T cell receptor beta chains from one sample in a study of regulatory T cells in long-lasting Graves disease. Via MiXCR, TCRdb re-called the multiplex PCR reads, giving one row per CDR3 protein. Here the sample spans about 470,000 distinct CDR3 sequences, less than 25% being singletons. The specimen was peripheral blood mononuclear cells (PBMCs), collected when the disease was refractory, from a patient treated with antithyroid drugs. The source is a female donor with Graves disease. CDR3s include the opening cysteine and the closing phenylalanine or tryptophan. A D gene is named only where the DNA matches it firmly. Where a row states a size, it is once, few, many or the class of an expanded clone; other rows omit it.

j_call d_call clone_size v_call cdr3_aa cdr3_nt
TRBJ2-5 - - TRBV12-3/TRBV12-4 CASSPWGRETQYF TGTGCCAGCAGCCCATGGGGGCGGGAGACCCAGTACTTC
TRBJ2-4 - few TRBV15 CATSRDVGAALAKNIQYF TGTGCCACCAGCAGAGATGTTGGGGCAGCGCTAGCCAAAAACATTCAGTACTTC
TRBJ2-1 - once TRBV7-2 CASSLDRVRYNEQFF TGTGCCAGCAGCCTAGATCGGGTCAGATACAATGAGCAGTTCTTC
TRBJ1-1 - few TRBV30 CAWSKTVNTEAFF TGTGCCTGGAGTAAGACCGTGAACACTGAAGCTTTCTTT
TRBJ2-2 - many TRBV27 CASRTTGRVANTGELFF TGTGCCAGCAGGACGACGGGCCGGGTGGCGAACACCGGGGAGCTGTTTTTT
TRBJ2-2 TRBD2 - TRBV7-9 CASSAGGQANTGELFF TGTGCCAGCAGTGCGGGGGGGCAGGCGAACACCGGGGAGCTGTTTTTT
TRBJ2-3 TRBD2 few TRBV6-2/TRBV6-3 CASSYYTGGPGGTDTQYF TGTGCCAGCAGTTACTATACGGGAGGGCCGGGCGGGACAGATACGCAGTATTTT
TRBJ1-3 - - TRBV5-1 CASRRLPQGTGNTIYF TGCGCCAGCAGACGATTACCCCAGGGGACCGGAAACACCATATATTTT
TRBJ1-3 - few TRBV29-1 CSVTSGNTIYF TGCAGCGTTACCTCTGGAAACACCATATATTTT
TRBJ1-1 - - TRBV7-2 CASMDFGADTEAFF TGTGCCAGCATGGATTTTGGGGCCGACACTGAAGCTTTCTTT
TRBJ2-6 - - TRBV19 CASSTLNSGANVLTF TGTGCCAGTAGTACTCTGAACTCTGGGGCCAACGTCCTGACTTTC
TRBJ1-1 - few TRBV6-5 CASSYDRGNTEAFF TGTGCCAGCAGTTACGATAGGGGCAACACTGAAGCTTTCTTT
TRBJ2-7 - few TRBV6-2/TRBV6-3 CASSYSGRRVPSYEQYF TGTGCCAGCAGTTACTCGGGTCGGCGGGTTCCATCCTACGAGCAGTACTTC
TRBJ2-7 TRBD2 few TRBV29-1 CSVELADYEQYF TGCAGCGTTGAACTAGCGGATTACGAGCAGTACTTC
TRBJ2-2 - few TRBV3-1 CASSQERGVYTGELFF TGTGCCAGCAGCCAAGAGAGGGGGGTGTACACCGGGGAGCTGTTTTTT
TRBJ2-5 TRBD1 - TRBV7-2 CASSPGGFGWETQYF TGTGCCAGCAGCCCAGGGGGCTTCGGTTGGGAGACCCAGTACTTC
TRBJ2-3 TRBD2 few TRBV2 CASSEGLAGSTDTQYF TGTGCCAGCAGTGAAGGACTAGCGGGCAGCACAGATACGCAGTATTTT
TRBJ2-1 - - TRBV28 CASSFSASEQFF TGTGCCAGCAGTTTCTCTGCTAGTGAGCAGTTCTTC
TRBJ1-1 - few TRBV19 CASSAGDTDTEAFF TGTGCCAGTAGTGCAGGGGACACAGACACTGAAGCTTTCTTT
TRBJ1-2 - many TRBV12-3/TRBV12-4 CASSWDRTANYGYTF TGTGCCAGCAGCTGGGACCGAACAGCTAACTATGGCTACACCTTC
TRBJ2-5 - few TRBV19 CARETAPKETQYF TGTGCCAGAGAGACAGCTCCGAAAGAGACCCAGTACTTC
TRBJ2-2 - - TRBV20-1 CSARNSDTGELFF TGCAGTGCTAGAAATTCGGACACCGGGGAGCTGTTTTTT
TRBJ2-4 - few TRBV12-3/TRBV12-4 CASSFASKNIQYF TGTGCCAGCAGTTTTGCTTCCAAAAACATTCAGTACTTC
TRBJ2-5 - many TRBV6-1 CASSPRTNQETQYF TGTGCCAGCAGCCCCCGGACAAATCAAGAGACCCAGTACTTC
TRBJ2-5 - - TRBV25-1 CASNDGQLWETQYF TGTGCCAGCAATGATGGACAGCTCTGGGAGACCCAGTACTTC
TRBJ2-5 - - TRBV6-1 CASSLGRGAWVQYF TGTGCCAGCAGCCTCGGAAGGGGGGCTTGGGTCCAGTACTTC
TRBJ2-7 - many TRBV7-9 CASSLGRGFPYEQYF TGTGCCAGCAGCTTAGGTAGGGGTTTCCCCTACGAGCAGTACTTC
TRBJ2-7 TRBD2 many TRBV28 CASSLRTSGFYEQYF TGTGCCAGCAGTCTTCGGACTAGCGGGTTCTACGAGCAGTACTTC
TRBJ1-5 - - TRBV30 CAWSSGFDQPQHF TGTGCCTGGAGTAGTGGGTTCGACCAGCCCCAGCATTTT
TRBJ2-5 TRBD1 many TRBV12-3/TRBV12-4 CASLRDSEETQYF TGTGCCAGCCTCCGGGACAGCGAAGAGACCCAGTACTTC
TRBJ2-7 - - TRBV9 CASSVGEVVHEQYF TGTGCCAGCAGCGTGGGGGAAGTGGTCCACGAGCAGTACTTC
TRBJ1-1 TRBD1 many TRBV30 CAWSVRGQRVFF TGTGCCTGGAGTGTAAGGGGGCAGCGGGTTTTCTTT
TRBJ2-7 - few TRBV13 CASLAPGGYEQYF TGTGCCAGCCTGGCCCCCGGAGGCTACGAGCAGTACTTC
TRBJ2-6 - - TRBV7-9 CASRGLGLDGANVLTF TGTGCCAGCAGGGGGCTGGGGTTGGATGGGGCCAACGTCCTGACTTTC
TRBJ1-4 - few TRBV30 CAWSVQAGNEKLFF TGTGCCTGGAGTGTACAGGCAGGGAATGAAAAACTGTTTTTT
TRBJ2-2 TRBD2 few TRBV27 CASSLSGIVGELFF TGTGCCAGCAGTTTGAGCGGGATTGTCGGGGAGCTGTTTTTT
TRBJ1-1 TRBD1 many TRBV3-1 CASSQIAGGNTEAFF TGTGCCAGCAGCCAAATAGCAGGGGGAAACACTGAAGCTTTCTTT
TRBJ1-4 TRBD1 few TRBV6-9 CASSLRPGTGRNEKLFF TGTGCCAGCAGTTTACGTCCCGGGACAGGGCGGAATGAAAAACTGTTTTTT
TRBJ2-1 - - TRBV6-2/TRBV6-3 CASSYYGTEQFF TGTGCCAGCAGTTACTATGGGACCGAGCAGTTCTTC
TRBJ2-7 TRBD2 - TRBV7-2 CASSLNRGLAGLYEQYF TGTGCCAGCAGCTTAAATAGGGGACTAGCGGGGTTATACGAGCAGTACTTC